These T cell receptor beta chains were read from a single sample in a study of CD8 T cells in Susac syndrome. Using its own MiXCR run on the immunoSEQ multiplex PCR reads, TCRdb lists one record per CDR3 protein. The data show about 200,000 distinct CDR3 sequences, roughly 90% seen once. Source material: CD4+ T cells from PBMCs. The receptors come from a human donor with Susac syndrome. CDR3s include the opening cysteine and the closing phenylalanine or tryptophan. The D gene is left open where the match is weak. Rows give clone size only sometimes, using once, few, many, or a class for an expanded clone.

clone size	J gene	CDR3 length	V gene	D gene	CDR3 DNA	CDR3 protein
NA	TRBJ2-7	15	TRBV20-1	NA	TGCAGTGCTAGACCGGGCAGGGGAAGCTCCTACGAGCAGTACTTC	CSARPGRGSSYEQYF
NA	TRBJ2-3	18	TRBV11-2	TRBD1	TGTGCCAGCAGCTTCTTACTCAGGGGGCTAGGTGATACAGATACGCAGTATTTT	CASSFLLRGLGDTDTQYF
NA	TRBJ1-2	16	TRBV18	TRBD1	TGTGCCAGCTCACCACCGTCCGGACAGGGGATCTATGGCTACACCTTC	CASSPPSGQGIYGYTF
NA	TRBJ2-1	15	TRBV10-3	NA	TGTGCCATCAGTGACGGACGATCAACCGGGGATGAGCAGTTCTTC	CAISDGRSTGDEQFF
NA	TRBJ2-7	14	TRBV28	TRBD2	TGTGCCAGCAGGGATTCTAGCGGGATCTACGAGCAGTACTTC	CASRDSSGIYEQYF
NA	TRBJ2-7	14	TRBV4-1	NA	TGCGCCAGCAGTGACAGGAGGAGCTCCTACGAGCAGTACTTC	CASSDRRSSYEQYF
NA	TRBJ2-1	14	TRBV4-2	NA	TGTGCCAGCAGCCAAGAAAGGTCCTCTGTCGAGCAGTTCTTC	CASSQERSSVEQFF
NA	TRBJ2-4	14	TRBV18	TRBD1	TGTGCCAGCTCACCGGGACAGCTTAAAAACATTCAGTACTTC	CASSPGQLKNIQYF
once	TRBJ2-7	12	TRBV15	NA	TGTGCCACCAGCAGAGGAGGTTACGAGCAGTACTTC	CATSRGGYEQYF
NA	TRBJ1-4	14	TRBV29-1	NA	TGCAGCGTTGAAGATCCACGGTTTAATGAAAAACTGTTTTTT	CSVEDPRFNEKLFF
NA	TRBJ1-5	14	TRBV5-5	NA	TGTGCCAGCAGCTTGGGGGGATACAATCAGCCCCAGCATTTT	CASSLGGYNQPQHF
NA	TRBJ2-2	13	TRBV25-1	NA	TGTGCCAGCAGACAGGACTCAAGCGGGGAGCTGTTTTTT	CASRQDSSGELFF
NA	TRBJ1-1	14	TRBV3-1	TRBD1	TGTGCCAGCAGCCAAGACGGACAGGGGTCTGAAGCTTTCTTT	CASSQDGQGSEAFF
few	TRBJ1-5	16	TRBV19	NA	TGTGCCAGTAGTATAGAAACAGGGTGGAGCAATCAGCCCCAGCATTTT	CASSIETGWSNQPQHF
NA	TRBJ1-5	13	TRBV18	NA	TGTGCCAGCTCACCATTTCAGAATCAGCCCCAGCATTTT	CASSPFQNQPQHF
once	TRBJ1-2	13	TRBV19	NA	TGTGCCAGTAGCCCCGTGCCCCTCTATGGCTACACCTTC	CASSPVPLYGYTF
NA	TRBJ2-5	13	TRBV28	NA	TGTGCCAGCAGTCTCCCCCCCCAAGAGACCCAGTACTTC	CASSLPPQETQYF
NA	TRBJ2-7	15	TRBV20-1	TRBD1	TGCAGTGCTAGCCGGACTTGGGACAGTTCCTACGAGCAGTACTTC	CSASRTWDSSYEQYF
NA	TRBJ1-2	15	TRBV6-6	NA	TGTGCCAGCACCTCAGACCGGGCTAACGGCTATGGCTACACCTTC	CASTSDRANGYGYTF
NA	TRBJ1-2	13	TRBV2	NA	TGTGCCAGCAGACGCAGGATTTACGATGGCTACACCTTC	CASRRRIYDGYTF
NA	TRBJ1-2	13	TRBV3-1	NA	TGTGCCAGCAGCCAAAGGAGCCGGGGAGGCTACACCTTC	CASSQRSRGGYTF
NA	TRBJ1-2	14	TRBV4-2	TRBD1	TGTGCCAGCAGCCCCGACAGGGGACGCTATGGCTACACCTTC	CASSPDRGRYGYTF
NA	TRBJ1-4	11	TRBV20-1	NA	TGCAGTGCGTTTCGACAGGAACGGCTGTTTTTT	CSAFRQERLFF
NA	TRBJ2-5	13	TRBV28	TRBD1	TGTGCCAGCAGTGTTACCAACCCGGACAGGCGGGACTTC	CASSVTNPDRRDF
once	TRBJ2-5	15	TRBV7-2	TRBD2	TGTGCCAGCAGCACCCCCGGGGGGGCTCAGAAGACCCAGTACTTC	CASSTPGGAQKTQYF
NA	TRBJ1-1	13	TRBV2	TRBD1	TGTGCCAGCAGTGAAGCGGGCAGGGGGCGAGCTTTCTTT	CASSEAGRGRAFF
NA	TRBJ2-7	15	TRBV10-3	NA	TGTGCCATCAGAACTAGTTTCTTGTCGGGCTACGAGCAGTACTTC	CAIRTSFLSGYEQYF
once	TRBJ1-2	14	TRBV5-5	NA	TGTGCCAGCAGCTTGGTCGTCCTGGACTATGGCTACACCTTC	CASSLVVLDYGYTF
once	TRBJ1-5	13	TRBV2	NA	TGTGCCAGCAGGGACGGAGACAATCAGCCCCAGCATTTT	CASRDGDNQPQHF
once	TRBJ2-3	14	TRBV20-1	TRBD2	TGCAGTGCCCTACTAGCGGGGGGGCCGAATACGCAGTATTTT	CSALLAGGPNTQYF
NA	TRBJ1-2	14	TRBV7-2	NA	TGTGCCAGCAGCTTATTGGGAACTAACTATGGCTACACCTTC	CASSLLGTNYGYTF
once	TRBJ1-5	12	TRBV27	NA	TGTGCCAGCAGTACGGTCAATCAGCCCCAGCATTTT	CASSTVNQPQHF
NA	TRBJ1-2	14	TRBV19	NA	TGTGCCAGTAGTATGGCAGGATCTAACTATGGCTACACCTTC	CASSMAGSNYGYTF
NA	TRBJ2-3	13	TRBV29-1	NA	TGCAGCGCCCGTCGTACTGGCACAGATACGCAGTATTTT	CSARRTGTDTQYF
once	TRBJ1-1	15	TRBV7-2	NA	TGTGCCAGCAGCTTTTCCGGAGGCTTGAACACTGAAGCTTTCTTT	CASSFSGGLNTEAFF
NA	TRBJ2-3	13	TRBV7-7	NA	TGTGCTAGCAGCTCACCGGGCACAGATACGCAGTATTTT	CASSSPGTDTQYF
NA	TRBJ2-7	13	TRBV11-2	TRBD2	TGTGCCAGCAGCTTAGGTGGGGGGGTCCGGCAGTACTTC	CASSLGGGVRQYF
NA	TRBJ2-1	13	TRBV12-3/TRBV12-4	TRBD2	TGTGCCAGCGGCACCGGGACTAGAAATGAGCAGTTCTTC	CASGTGTRNEQFF
few	TRBJ2-7	15	TRBV7-2	TRBD1	TGTGCCAGCAGCTCAGCCGGGACAGTGGGGTACGAGCAGTACTTC	CASSSAGTVGYEQYF
NA	TRBJ2-3	15	TRBV11-2	TRBD2	TGTGCCCCAAGGACTAGCGGGAGCCCAACAGATACGCAGTATTTT	CAPRTSGSPTDTQYF
once	TRBJ2-2	13	TRBV7-3	NA	TGTGCCAGCAGCTTTCCCGGCCACGGGGAGCTGTTTTTT	CASSFPGHGELFF
NA	TRBJ2-4	19	TRBV19	TRBD1	TGTGCCAGTAGTCCTCGCGGGACAGGGGGTGTTTTGGGCAAAAACATTCAGTACTTC	CASSPRGTGGVLGKNIQYF
NA	TRBJ2-5	14	TRBV20-1	NA	TGCAGTGCTAGAGACTCGGGGATTCAAGAGACCCAGTACTTC	CSARDSGIQETQYF
NA	TRBJ1-1	14	TRBV4-1	NA	TGCGCCAGCAGCTTGACGACTACGAACACTGAAGCTTTCTTT	CASSLTTTNTEAFF
NA	TRBJ2-7	15	TRBV9	NA	TGTGCCAGCAGCGTAGAGGAAGGAAATACCTACGAGCAGTACTTC	CASSVEEGNTYEQYF
NA	TRBJ2-1	16	TRBV5-1	TRBD2	TGCGCCAGCTTCCTCGTGGCGGGGGGCAACTACAATGAGCAGTTCTTC	CASFLVAGGNYNEQFF
NA	TRBJ2-1	15	TRBV10-3	TRBD2	TGTGCCATCAGTACTAGCGGGGGCCCGCTCAATGAGCAGTTCTTC	CAISTSGGPLNEQFF
once	TRBJ2-1	15	TRBV6-2/TRBV6-3	TRBD2	TGTGCCAGCAGTCCTTTGGGACTAGCCGTGTTTGAGCAGTTCTTC	CASSPLGLAVFEQFF
once	TRBJ2-5	14	TRBV12-3/TRBV12-4	TRBD1	TGTGCCAGCAGTCGGACAGGGAGTAGGGAGACCCAGTACTTC	CASSRTGSRETQYF
NA	TRBJ1-2	10	TRBV7-9	NA	TGTGCCAGCAGCCCCAACCTCTACACCTTC	CASSPNLYTF
NA	TRBJ2-1	13	TRBV2	NA	TGTGCCAGCAGTGTAGCGGCCTACAATGAGCAGTTCTTC	CASSVAAYNEQFF